A single sample is the source of the 32 T cell receptor beta chains below, sequenced in a study of OX40 agonist ivuxolimab in advanced cancers. Data came from immunoSEQ multiplex PCR; TCRdb stores just in-frame clones and leaves some out. The sample has about 77,000 clones; around 86% are singletons. Sequenced material: CD4+ or CD8+ T cells sorted from blood, taken in a trial of the OX40 agonist ivuxolimab. The receptor set was obtained from an adult with an advanced solid tumor such as melanoma, head and neck, liver or kidney cancer.

The gene calls are TRBV15 and TRBJ2-7; possibly TRBD1 for D (6 bases). V lost 0 bases to trimming and J lost 3 bases, with 15 bases between them. This CDR3 has 16 residues. Germline V gives CDR1 LNHNV, CDR2 YYDKDF (reference sequence). The CDR3 DNA follows: TGTGCCACCAGCAGAGATGTGGCAGGGGCCTACTACGAGCAGTACTTC. Its translation: CATSRDVAGAYYEQYF.

The count of this clone is one. The chain combines TRBV4-1 with TRBJ1-2, with D possibly being TRBD1 (5 bases). Germline V gene data show CDR1 as MGHRA and CDR2 as YSYEKL. Trimming pared 5 bases from V and 0 bases from J, leaving 13 bases between. CDR3 size: 15 residues. The CDR3 is CASSSGRTTNYGYTF. CDR3 nucleotides: TGCGCCAGCAGCTCCGGAAGGACAACTAACTATGGCTACACCTTC.

The chain is built from TRBV9 and TRBJ1-3, with 8 bases matching TRBD1. Germline V lookup: CDR1 SGDLS, CDR2 YYNGEE. V lost 1 base and J lost 2; bases outside the gene matches: 5. The CDR3 consists of 16 residues. The CDR3 DNA sequence: TGTGCCAGCAGCGTAACAGGGGGGATGACTGGAAACACCATATATTTT. Translation gives CASSVTGGMTGNTIYF.

The V and J genes are TRBV28 and TRBJ1-2; TRBD1 aligns across 9 bases. CDR1 and CDR2 (germline): MDHEN, SYDVKM. Germline trimming cut 6 bases from V and 2 bases from J; bases unmatched to any gene: 4. The CDR3 runs 14 residues. The CDR3 DNA follows: TGTGCCAGCAGCCCGGACAGGGGAAACTATGGCTACACCTTC. As protein: CASSPDRGNYGYTF.

This chain connects TRBV2 to TRBJ1-1, with D maybe TRBD1 (5 bases). V dropped 1 base and J dropped 3 bases, with 12 bases sitting between them. CDR1 SNHLY and CDR2 FYNNEI come from the germline V gene. CDR3 length: 15 residues. The CDR3 loop is CASSEGGRTYTEAFF. The CDR3 nucleotides read TGTGCCAGCAGTGAAGGGGGCAGAACCTACACTGAAGCTTTCTTT.

The chain uses TRBV18 and TRBJ2-5; 11 bases align to TRBD2. Germline values: CDR1 KGHSH, CDR2 LQKENI. CDR3 length: 16 residues. Germline trimming cut 3 bases from V and 5 bases from J; bases unmatched to any gene: 8. CDR3 protein: CASSPETSGAWETQYF. The CDR3 nucleotides are TGTGCCAGCTCACCGGAGACTAGCGGGGCCTGGGAGACCCAGTACTTC.

This clone was seen only once. The CDR3 DNA reads TGTGCCATCAACCCGACAGGGGGCTTATACGAGCAGTACTTC. The encoded protein is CAINPTGGLYEQYF. The chain joins TRBV10-3 to TRBJ2-5, with TRBD1 matching 10 bases. The DNA end is more similar to TRBJ2-7, so the J call may be wrong. The germline CDR1 and CDR2 sequences are ENHRY and SYGVKD. This CDR3 is built from 14 residues.

This chain links TRBV14 with TRBJ1-5; D unresolved. V lost 3 bases and J 3 bases, leaving 3 bases between the germline ends. CDR1 is SGHDN, CDR2 FVKESK, per germline. The CDR3 has 12 residues. CDR3: CASSHTNQPQHF. The CDR3 nucleotides read TGTGCCAGCAGCCACACCAATCAGCCCCAGCATTTT.

V is TRBV7-2 and J is TRBJ1-1; 7 bases align to TRBD1. The V gene's germline CDR1 is SGHTA and CDR2 FQGNSA. Trimming removed 4 bases from V and 10 bases from J; junction bases left unmatched: 12. The CDR3 runs 14 residues. The CDR3 reads CASSSRQGYKRAFF. For the CDR3, the DNA is TGTGCCAGCAGCTCGAGACAGGGATATAAACGAGCTTTCTTT.

The chain carries TRBV27 and TRBJ2-6, with no clear D. The CDR3 runs to 12 residues. The germline gives CDR1 MNHEY, CDR2 SMNVEV (reference sequence). V was trimmed by 6 bases and J by 0 bases, leaving 0 bases between them. The CDR3 loop is CASSSGANVLTF. CDR3 nucleotide sequence: TGTGCCAGCAGCTCTGGGGCCAACGTCCTGACTTTC.

The chain couples TRBV5-6 to TRBJ1-5; weak D call: TRBD1 (5 bases). V was pared by 0 bases and J by 4 bases, with 11 bases between. The V gene's germline CDR1 is SGHDT and CDR2 YYEEEE. CDR3 length equals 15 residues. Written as DNA, the CDR3 is TGTGCCAGCAGCTTGGGCAGGGCCGTGAATCAGCCCCAGCATTTT. This encodes CASSLGRAVNQPQHF.

The chain recombines TRBV5-1 with TRBJ1-4, with D hard to call. CDR3 length equals 13 residues. Germline lookup yields CDR1 SGHRS and CDR2 YFSETQ. The V gene lost 0 bases and the J gene lost 8 bases, with 8 bases spanning the gap. Written as DNA, the CDR3 is TGCGCCAGCAGCTTGGTTTATAAAGAAAAACTGTTTTTT. Encoded protein: CASSLVYKEKLFF. The variable domain in full, with the rest retrieved from reference TRBV5-1 and TRBJ1-4, is KAGVTQTPRYLIKTRGQQVTLSCSPISGHRSVSWYQQTPGQGLQFLFEYFSETQRNKGNFPGRFSGRQFSNSRSEMNVSTLELGDSALYLCASSLVYKEKLFFGSGTQLSVL.

The CDR3: CASSPAGSSTDTQYF. The CDR3 bases are TGTGCCAGCAGCCCAGCGGGCAGTAGCACAGATACGCAGTATTTT. This sequence joins TRBV7-3 and TRBJ2-3, with D possibly matching TRBD2 (6 bases). The germline gives CDR1 SGHTA, CDR2 FQGTGA. Trimming removed 5 bases from V and 0 bases from J, with 12 bases in between. CDR3 length equals 15 residues.

The rearrangement links TRBV6-1 to TRBJ1-5, with 7 bases fitting TRBD1. Germline lookup yields CDR1 MNHNS and CDR2 SASEGT. V gave up 6 bases and J gave up 5 bases; unmatched junction bases: 4. CDR3 size: 13 residues. The CDR3 sequence: CASRSGTDQPQHF. CDR3 in DNA: TGTGCCAGCAGATCCGGGACAGATCAGCCCCAGCATTTT.

V and J are TRBV5-5 and TRBJ1-2; no clear D. V shed 6 bases and J shed 8 bases, with 11 bases lying between them. The CDR3 covers 11 residues. CDR1 SGHKS and CDR2 YYEKEE come from the germline V gene (reference sequence). CDR3 sequence reads: CASTLLGGYTF. The CDR3 bases are TGTGCCAGCACCCTCTTGGGGGGCTACACCTTC. Full variable domain (remainder filled in from reference TRBV5-5 and TRBJ1-2): DAGVTQSPTHLIKTRGQQVTLRCSPISGHKSVSWYQQVLGQGPQFIFQYYEKEERGRGNFPDRFSARQFPNYSSELNVNALLLGDSALYLCASTLLGGYTFGSGTRLTVV.

The chain is built from TRBV18 and TRBJ1-1, with 7 bases matching TRBD1. V lost 2 bases and J lost 4; bases outside the gene matches: 7. The CDR3 runs 15 residues. Germline V gives CDR1 KGHSH, CDR2 LQKENI. The CDR3 region is CASSPVRSGGTEAFF. As DNA, the CDR3 is TGTGCCAGCTCACCAGTTAGGTCAGGGGGCACTGAAGCTTTCTTT.

On this clone: In the same sample, other DNA sequences code for this CDR3. This sequence joins TRBV30 and TRBJ2-7; 8 bases agree with TRBD1. The CDR3 is 12 amino acids. CDR1 and CDR2 from the germline V gene are GTSNPN and SVGIG (reference sequence). J lost 3 bases, V lost 2 bases, and 0 bases had no gene match. The CDR3: CAWSTGGYEQYF. The DNA of the CDR3 is TGTGCCTGGAGTACAGGGGGCTACGAGCAGTACTTC.

The chain recombines TRBV5-5 with TRBJ2-5; D not resolved. The germline V gene encodes CDR1 SGHKS and CDR2 YYEKEE (reference sequence). The CDR3 is 13 amino acids. V was clipped by 0 bases and J by 3 bases, with 6 bases between them. This chain's CDR3 is CASSLEGKETQYF. For the CDR3, the DNA is TGTGCCAGCAGCTTGGAAGGGAAAGAGACCCAGTACTTC.

This sequence joins TRBV5-4 and TRBJ2-1, with 14 nucleotides matching TRBD2. Germline-derived CDR1 and CDR2 are SGHNT and YYREEE (reference sequence). V was clipped by 4 bases and J by 6 bases; unmatched bases: 6. The CDR3 covers 16 residues. CDR3 DNA: TGTGCCAGCAGCGCGGGGGGACTAGCGGGAGTCAATGAGCAGTTCTTC. Translating gives CASSAGGLAGVNEQFF.

The genes are TRBV7-9 and TRBJ2-2; D is undetermined. Germline V gene sequence: CDR1 SEHNR, CDR2 FQNEAQ (reference sequence). This CDR3 contains 16 residues. V shed 3 bases and J shed 3 bases, with 14 bases lying between them. Here the CDR3 DNA reads TGTGCCAGCAGCTTTGGTACAGATCTTTACACCGGGGAGCTGTTTTTT. It translates to CASSFGTDLYTGELFF.

The V gene is TRBV28, the J gene TRBJ1-1; weak D call: TRBD1 (5 bases). This CDR3 region has 12 residues. Trimming took off 4 bases at V and 11 bases at J, with 14 bases between the two ends. Germline V gene data show CDR1 as MDHEN and CDR2 as SYDVKM. This chain's CDR3 is CASSSGLIRAFF. The CDR3 DNA sequence: TGTGCCAGCAGTTCGGGACTCATCCGGGCTTTCTTT.

This chain joins TRBV9 and TRBJ2-5; either TRBD1 or TRBD2 may fit D (5 bases each). Trimming shortened V by 0 bases and J by 5 bases, and 11 bases separated the two germline ends. The CDR3 totals 14 residues. Germline V lookup: CDR1 SGDLS, CDR2 YYNGEE. In DNA form, the CDR3 reads TGTGCCAGCAGCGTAGGGGGGATCGGGGAGACCCAGTACTTC. Protein sequence: CASSVGGIGETQYF.

With regard to this clone: Other DNA variants within this sample encode the same CDR3. This chain joins TRBV28 and TRBJ1-6; the D gene is possibly TRBD1 (5 bases). V gave up 6 bases and J gave up 5 bases, with 11 bases separating them. This CDR3 contains 14 residues. CDR1 is MDHEN and CDR2 is SYDVKM in the germline V gene. This CDR3 reads CASSPGGDNSPLHF. CDR3 DNA: TGTGCCAGCAGCCCTGGGGGTGATAATTCACCCCTCCACTTT.

The rearrangement uses TRBV7-6 and TRBJ2-3, with 7 nucleotides matching TRBD1. CDR3 length: 16 amino acids. The junction had 5 bases not matched to a gene; V was cut back by 1 base and J by 1 base. The germline V gene encodes CDR1 SGHVS and CDR2 FNYEAQ. Here the CDR3 DNA reads TGTGCCAGCAGCTTAGGGGTCGGACAGGGCACAGATACGCAGTATTTT. Translation gives CASSLGVGQGTDTQYF.

The genes are TRBV27 and TRBJ1-5, with D possibly TRBD1 on 5 matching bases. Germline lookup yields CDR1 MNHEY and CDR2 SMNVEV (reference sequence). This CDR3 is 15 amino acids long. V lost 2 bases, J lost 4 bases, and 12 bases lay in between. CDR3 region: CASSLNTAGNQPQHF. CDR3 bases: TGTGCCAGCAGTTTAAATACAGCAGGGAATCAGCCCCAGCATTTT.

The chain has TRBV19 and TRBJ2-3; D not resolved. Trimming took off 4 bases at V and 2 bases at J, with 10 bases between the two ends. The CDR3 length is 14 residues. The germline V gene encodes CDR1 LNHDA and CDR2 SQIVND (reference sequence). CDR3 region: CASSRARNTDTQYF. CDR3 bases: TGTGCCAGTAGTAGGGCAAGGAACACAGATACGCAGTATTTT.

This clone was observed a single time. The CDR3 loop is CASRTRRWGGHEQYF. In nucleotides, the CDR3 is TGTGCCAGCAGAACCCGGCGGTGGGGGGGCCACGAGCAGTACTTC. The chain couples TRBV6-6 to TRBJ2-7; maybe TRBD2 (7 bases). Per the germline V gene, CDR1 is MNHNY and CDR2 is SVGAGI (reference sequence). This CDR3 is built from 15 residues. Between the trimmed V and J ends, which lost 6 bases and 5 bases, there was a span of 20 bases.

This chain links TRBV2 with TRBJ1-2; possibly TRBD1 for D (6 bases). CDR3 length: 13 amino acids. The germline V gene encodes CDR1 SNHLY and CDR2 FYNNEI. The ends were cut back, 6 bases at V and 2 bases at J, with 10 bases in the middle. The CDR3 bases are TGTGCCAGCAGGGCCGGACAGAACTATGGCTACACCTTC. It translates to CASRAGQNYGYTF.

V and J are TRBV6-6 and TRBJ1-2, with D hard to call. The V end lost 10 bases, the J end lost 3 bases, and 15 bases lay between the germline ends. Germline lookup yields CDR1 MNHNY and CDR2 SVGAGI (reference sequence). The CDR3 has 13 residues. The CDR3 bases are TGTGCCACCGCCCTTTCAGTGGACTATGGCTACACCTTC. Translating it yields CATALSVDYGYTF.

The chain is built from TRBV6-6 and TRBJ2-1, with D possibly TRBD2 on 6 matching bases. The CDR3 extends over 15 amino acids. Trimming removed 7 bases at V and 6 bases at J, with 19 bases between. Looked up from germline, CDR1 is MNHNY and CDR2 is SVGAGI (reference sequence). The CDR3 DNA is TGTGCCAGCACCCTGCTGCGGGACCCTTTCAATGAGCAGTTCTTC. It is translated as CASTLLRDPFNEQFF.

The V and J genes are TRBV7-3 and TRBJ1-1; D is unclear. The germline gives CDR1 SGHTA, CDR2 FQGTGA. The length of the CDR3 is 15 residues. V was trimmed by 2 bases and J by 1 base, leaving 11 bases between them. The CDR3 DNA is TGTGCCAGCAGCTTATATTCGGGTTCGAACACTGAAGCTTTCTTT. It encodes CASSLYSGSNTEAFF.

The rearrangement joins TRBV15 to TRBJ2-5, with 9 bases aligning to TRBD1. The CDR3 has 16 amino acids. Per the germline V gene, CDR1 is LNHNV and CDR2 is YYDKDF (reference sequence). Unmatched junction bases numbered 7, after V lost 5 bases and J lost 0 bases. Written as DNA, the CDR3 is TGTGCCACCAGCCGCCCGGACAGGGGTTACCAAGAGACCCAGTACTTC. Translating it yields CATSRPDRGYQETQYF.